Below, one T cell receptor (beta chain) is given with its context. Authors' data handling: Researchers report that nucleated cell counts were estimated from reference gene primer amplification. The repertoire was sequenced with immunoSEQ multiplex PCR; TCRdb's copy has only in-frame clones and lacks some. Clone size and the V and J calls come from that table; the DNA yielded D and trimming. Among 280,000 or so clones listed, roughly four fifths were seen once. The data stem from a study of blood T cell repertoires in COVID-19. Study at large: Donors in the United States, Italy and Spain gave samples during acute or convalescent COVID-19. Sources were T cells, B-cell-depleted T cells, or PBMCs; the material itself was cDNA or gDNA.

Trimming at V came to 0 bases and at J to 10 bases, leaving 11 bases not matched to a gene. The germline CDR1 and CDR2 sequences are SGDLS and YYNGEE. The CDR3 sequence is 15 residues long. This rearrangement joins TRBV9 to TRBJ1-1; TRBD1 agrees at 8 bases. The source is a woman between 50 and 59 years old who had recovered from COVID-19. The sequencing sample was made of peripheral blood. The CDR3 reads CASSVGVLDRERAFF. The CDR3 DNA follows: TGTGCCAGCAGCGTAGGTGTGTTGGACAGGGAGAGAGCTTTCTTT. Looking up the rest from reference TRBV9 and TRBJ1-1 gives the full variable domain: DSGVTQTPKHLITATGQRVTLRCSPRSGDLSVYWYQQSLDQGLQFLIQYYNGEERAKGNILERFSAQQFPDLHSELNLSSLELGDSALYFCASSVGVLDRERAFFGQGTRLTVV.